Presented here are 3 T cell receptor beta chains from one specimen sequenced in a study of blood T cells in healthy people across ages. A second 7 to 11 cycle PCR used barcoded and J-beta primers. TCRdb re-called the 5' RACE reads through MiXCR, storing one row per CDR3 protein. The sample contains about 780,000 distinct CDR3 sequences, about 46% of which appear only once. Specimen: blood. These receptors were collected from a man older than 75 in good health.

This clonotype was observed a few times. The genes are TRBV4-2 and TRBJ2-7, with D possibly matching TRBD1 (5 bases). This CDR3 is 14 amino acids long. The V and J ends lost 0 bases and 3 bases respectively, with 9 bases between them. CDR1 is LGHNA, CDR2 YNFKEQ, per germline. CDR3 amino acids: CASSQDGAGYEQYF. DNA for the CDR3: TGTGCCAGCAGCCAAGATGGGGCAGGCTACGAGCAGTACTTC.

The chain combines TRBV7-2 with TRBJ2-1, with TRBD2 identical over 9 bases. This CDR3 spans 16 amino acids. The J segment lost 13 bases and the V segment lost 2 bases, leaving 15 bases of the junction unmatched. The germline CDR1 and CDR2 sequences are SGHTA and FQGNSA. The DNA for the CDR3 is TGTGCCAGCAGCTTACCCGGGACTAGCCAGTCAGAGACCCAGTTCTTC. It specifies CASSLPGTSQSETQFF.

The chain combines TRBV5-1 with TRBJ1-2, with D possibly matching TRBD1 (6 bases). The CDR3 loop spans 15 amino acids. Germline V gene data show CDR1 as SGHRS and CDR2 as YFSETQ. V was cut by 4 bases and J by 0 bases, with 13 bases left in between. This CDR3 reads CASSQTGIANYGYTF. The DNA for the CDR3 is TGCGCCAGCAGCCAAACAGGGATAGCTAACTATGGCTACACCTTC.